This T cell receptor beta chain is from a study of blood T cell repertoires in COVID-19. Overall study: Acute and convalescent COVID-19 specimens originated in the United States, Italy and Spain. The analysed material was cDNA or gDNA that came from T cells, B-cell-depleted T cells, or PBMCs.

This clone is a singleton in its sample. In germline, CDR1 is MGHRA, CDR2 YSYEKL. The V end lost 0 bases, the J end lost 6 bases, and 17 bases lay between the germline ends. CDR3 length equals 17 residues. Under the authors' procedure: Counts of nucleated cells, estimated from reference gene primer amplification, were obtained. Method: immunoSEQ multiplex PCR; TCRdb's copy keeps in-frame clones and lacks some. V and J calls plus clone size are reproduced from that table; the DNA served to infer D and trimming. The table shows about 15,000 clones, with approximately 88% occurring only once. Specimen: peripheral blood. This sequence originates from a human donor in a cohort sampled during active COVID-19. The rearrangement uses TRBV4-1 and TRBJ2-2, with D possibly being TRBD2 (5 bases). The CDR3 bases are TGCGCCAGCAGCCAAGAATCGCGAGGGTCTGGGTCCGGGGAGCTGTTTTTT. It yields the protein CASSQESRGSGSGELFF.